A single sample gave rise to the 11 T cell receptor beta chains below, sequenced in a study of T cells generated in artificial thymic organoids. Reverse primers in the TRAC or TRBC constant regions drove separate semi-nested PCRs for TCRalpha and TCRbeta. TCRdb passed the 5' RACE reads through MiXCR, listing each CDR3 protein once. Among roughly 2,500 distinct CDR3 sequences listed, roughly 10% were seen once. Sequenced input: naive CD8+ T cells from the thymus. Described subset: CD3+TCRalphabeta+CD8SP T cells; for blood, CD45RO-CCR7+ naive CD8+ T cells. Receptor source: a human donor who gave cord blood stem cells for thymic organoid culture, a cardiac surgery patient who gave postnatal thymus, or a blood donor (not recorded which).

This clonotype is medium-sized within its sample. In DNA form, the CDR3 reads TGTGCCAGCAGGGTTTCCAGGGGGAACACTGAAGCTTTCTTT. Protein sequence: CASRVSRGNTEAFF. The chain has TRBV12-3 or TRBV12-4 and TRBJ1-1, with D possibly matching TRBD1 (6 bases). Trimming left V 6 bases short and J 1 base short, with 12 bases between. The CDR3 contains 14 residues.

By frequency in the sample, this clonotype is medium-sized (0.01 to 0.1%). V and J are TRBV2 and TRBJ1-6; D possibly corresponds to TRBD1 (6 bases). The V end lost 3 bases, the J end lost 0 bases, and 15 bases lay between the germline ends. Germline V gives CDR1 SNHLY, CDR2 FYNNEI. The CDR3 sequence is 18 residues long. The CDR3 nucleotides read TGTGCCAGCAGTGATGATGGGGGGCGGAGCTCCTATAATTCACCCCTCCACTTT. Translation gives CASSDDGGRSSYNSPLHF.

In its sample, this clonotype is medium-sized. The chain links TRBV27 to TRBJ1-1, with 8 bases identical to TRBD1. V shed 8 bases, J shed 4 bases, and the junction held 6 bases outside the gene matches. This CDR3 is built from 13 residues. Germline-derived CDR1 and CDR2 are MNHEY and SMNVEV (reference sequence). For the CDR3, the DNA is TGTGCCAGCCGCCCGACAGGGGCCACTGAAGCTTTCTTT. Protein product: CASRPTGATEAFF.

By share of the sample, this clonotype is medium-sized. This rearrangement joins TRBV3-1 to TRBJ2-5; TRBD2 is a possible D gene (6 bases). The CDR3 is 16 amino acids. V gave up 3 bases and J gave up 2 bases, with 16 bases separating them. Per the germline V gene, CDR1 is LGHDT and CDR2 is YNNKEL (reference sequence). CDR3 residues: CASSQGVLASQETQYF. The CDR3 DNA reads TGTGCCAGCAGCCAGGGAGTGCTAGCGTCTCAAGAGACCCAGTACTTC.

This clonotype is judged medium-sized (0.01 to 0.1%). The chain is built from TRBV18 and TRBJ2-7; 10 bases are shared with TRBD2. This CDR3 is 15 amino acids long. J lost 3 bases, V lost 5 bases, and 7 bases had no gene match. Per the germline V gene, CDR1 is KGHSH and CDR2 is LQKENI. The CDR3 is CASSGFSGRRYEQYF. The CDR3, as DNA: TGTGCCAGCTCAGGATTTAGCGGGAGGCGCTACGAGCAGTACTTC.

This clonotype ranks as large. V is TRBV6-7 and J is TRBJ2-7, with 9 nucleotides matching TRBD1. TRBV6-7 is labeled an ORF, and its function is uncertain. Trimming removed 4 bases from V and 0 bases from J; junction bases left unmatched: 7. This CDR3 region has 16 residues. As DNA, the CDR3 is TGTGCCAGCAGTTTTCCGGGACAGGGACGCTCCTACGAGCAGTACGTC. This encodes CASSFPGQGRSYEQYV.

Within the sample, this clonotype is medium-sized (0.01 to 0.1%). The chain couples TRBV5-1 to TRBJ2-5; D is possibly TRBD1 (5 bases). This CDR3 has 14 amino acids. Germline values: CDR1 SGHRS, CDR2 YFSETQ. Trimming removed 2 bases from V and 5 bases from J, with 13 bases in between. CDR3 DNA: TGCGCCAGCAGCTTTGACAGAGCTTGGGAGACCCAGTACTTC. Residues: CASSFDRAWETQYF.

By frequency in the sample, this clonotype is medium-sized. V gene TRBV4-1 combines with J gene TRBJ1-1; the D is unclear. CDR1 MGHRA and CDR2 YSYEKL come from the germline V gene. Trimming shortened V by 7 bases and J by 1 base, and 10 bases separated the two germline ends. The CDR3 has 13 amino acids. The CDR3 DNA reads as TGCGCCAGCATCGGGCGACAGAACACTGAAGCTTTCTTT. This encodes CASIGRQNTEAFF.

This clonotype counts as medium-sized. The chain employs TRBV6-5 and TRBJ2-7; D not resolved. The germline V gene encodes CDR1 MNHEY and CDR2 SVGAGI. The CDR3 contains 12 residues. Between the trimmed V and J ends, which lost 6 bases and 4 bases, there was a span of 10 bases. The CDR3 sequence is CASRSASYEQYF. The CDR3 bases are TGTGCCAGCAGGTCAGCTTCTTACGAGCAGTACTTC.

In its sample, this clonotype is medium-sized (0.01 to 0.1%). J is TRBJ1-2 and V is TRBV5-1, with D maybe TRBD1 (6 bases). The CDR3 spans 15 residues. Per germline, CDR1 SGHRS and CDR2 YFSETQ. V lost 4 bases and J lost 6, with 19 bases in between. The CDR3 here is CASSVNTGCLHGYTF. The CDR3 region has the DNA TGCGCCAGCAGCGTAAATACAGGGTGTTTGCATGGCTACACCTTC.

Within the sample, this clonotype is medium-sized. The genes are TRBV5-1 and TRBJ2-1; 7 bases map to TRBD2. V lost 0 bases, J lost 4 bases, and 4 bases stayed unmatched. This CDR3 region has 15 residues. The germline V gene encodes CDR1 SGHRS and CDR2 YFSETQ. CDR3 region: CASSLGLAAYNEQFF. The CDR3, as DNA: TGCGCCAGCAGCTTGGGGCTAGCGGCTTACAATGAGCAGTTCTTC. Complete variable domain (other parts from reference TRBV5-1 and TRBJ2-1): KAGVTQTPRYLIKTRGQQVTLSCSPISGHRSVSWYQQTPGQGLQFLFEYFSETQRNKGNFPGRFSGRQFSNSRSEMNVSTLELGDSALYLCASSLGLAAYNEQFFGPGTRLTVL.